The T cell receptor (beta chain) described here comes from a study of response to subunit inactivated influenza vaccine. Regarding the study as a whole: The authors put forward the suggestion that each seasonal influenza vaccination may bring in only a limited number of new T cells.

On this clonotype: Its cognate antigen is unknown.

V lost 0 bases to trimming and J lost 6 bases; unmatched junction nucleotides: 7. The CDR3 is 15 amino acids. The V gene's germline CDR1 is LGHNA and CDR2 YSLEER. Using its own MiXCR run on the RT-PCR reads, TCRdb lists one record per CDR3 protein. The repertoire consists of around 530,000 distinct CDR3 sequences, with 16% occurring once and the leading ten covering approximately 3%. This receptor was taken from a man aged 50-75 years who received an inactivated influenza vaccine. Sequencing was performed on CD4+ T cells sorted from PBMCs, taken about 24 months after vaccination. V gene TRBV4-3 combines with J gene TRBJ2-5, with 7 bases lining up with TRBD1. For the CDR3, the DNA is TGCGCCAGCAGCCAAGATTCAAGACAGGGAAAGACCCAGTACTTC. It encodes CASSQDSRQGKTQYF.